The text below deals with one T cell receptor beta chain. This clonotype was counted ten times or more. No antigen is known for it. Mismatch with germline at one junction end may stem from a read error. This sample stems from a study of regulatory T cells in long-lasting Graves disease (dated by TCRdb to the early 2020s). The study in broad terms: Newly diagnosed Graves' disease patients had taken antithyroid drugs for less than 3 months. A total of 33 samples underwent TCR sequencing, from about 13 patients with persistent Graves' disease and 20 or so patients with newly diagnosed Graves' disease. Patients with persistent Graves' disease were compared with patients with newly diagnosed Graves' disease using TCR sequencing and RNA sequencing of peripheral blood. The study was conducted in China and was registered as a clinical trial. Results and caveats for the whole study, not just this receptor: Persistent disease showed preferential use of TRBV28, TRBJ1-2 and TRBJ2-5, whereas newly diagnosed disease favored TRBV20-1 and TRBJ2-1. As a limitation, the authors acknowledged that the small sample size may reduce accuracy. Sequencing and analysis were restricted to the TCR beta chain. Compared with newly diagnosed patients, persistent Graves' disease patients had lower TCR Shannon entropy and fewer highly expanded clones, which suggests clonal expansion. More public clonotypes were shared among persistent patients (roughly 2,900) than among newly diagnosed patients (966). The study examined only peripheral blood because the primary lesion, thyroid tissue, could not be accessed.

The germline V gene (reference sequence) sets CDR1 to LNHNV and CDR2 to YYDKDF. Measured from the cysteine to the phenylalanine, the CDR3 is 12 residues long. CDR3 DNA only is kept here, 36 bases in frame from base 1. This specimen's time point label, per the study, means: newly diagnosed GD, antithyroid drugs for less than 3 months. RNA was extracted from PBMCs in TRIzol for both TCR sequencing and RNA sequencing. The diagnosis of Graves' disease followed American Thyroid Association guidelines. Patients were recruited from an endocrinology department in Xi'an, China. Each patient gave around 9 milliliters of peripheral blood, collected in an EDTA anticoagulant tube. Ficoll Paque Plus density gradient separation was used to isolate PBMCs, and no further T cell sorting was done. An Agilent 2100 Bioanalyzer and agarose gel were used to assess RNA quality, and a NanoDrop 2000 was used to measure RNA concentration.

To prepare the library, multiplex PCR was applied. Data came from an Illumina HiSeq 4000. iRepertoire HTBI primers and Arm-PCR amplification of CDR3 regions were used to construct TCR beta libraries. Gel purification was performed on PCR products prior to sequencing. Turning to the authors' computational methods: Across samples, 60 to 75 TRBV and roughly 15 TRBJ segments were identified and used for gene usage analysis of CDR3 amino acid clonotypes. COPE and FqMerger were used to merge filtered high-quality paired reads into contigs. BLAST was used to align contigs to IMGT TRBV, TRBD and TRBJ reference genes, with CDR3 defined following IMGT. Any clonotype with a frequency above 0.1% was classified as a highly expanded clone. Shannon entropy was used to measure repertoire diversity, and the Gini coefficient was used to measure V-J evenness. Public clonotypes were defined as clonotypes shared by more than one individual. Using fastp at Q25 and MiXCR, TCRdb reprocessed the public reads and kept productive beta chains. Every CDR3 protein is listed once, alongside the most common genes and DNA of its rows. The V and J calls here are based on TCRdb, not the publication. Here the sample has roughly 500,000 distinct CDR3 sequences; roughly 14% occur a single time. Clones ranked in the top ten supply more than 8.5% of the sample.

The same data also contributed to another study, on T cells in Graves' hyperthyroidism and ophthalmopathy. The second source states: A patient counted as having stable Graves' hyperthyroidism if no progression to ophthalmopathy occurred over 18 months of follow-up. Hyperthyroidism patients were newly diagnosed, with disease duration under 2 months, and aged 18 to 65 years. The study excluded patients with uncontrolled infections, other autoimmune diseases, pregnancy or lactation. Diagnoses relied on clinical symptoms, serum thyroxine and TRAb, thyroid ultrasound and orbital computed tomography. A first-round RT-PCR of the TCR CDR3 used the HTBI primer set with the Qiagen OneStep RT-PCR kit. Most expanded thyroid clonotypes (frequency above 0.001) were also detected in blood, a finding suggesting that blood repertoires may reflect thyroid immune responses. In cross-validation, a model built on a 13 V-J signature told ophthalmopathy apart from stable hyperthyroidism with about 90% sensitivity and roughly 83% specificity, and in testing the same model reached 80%/75%. During validation, the model predicted progression to ophthalmopathy a median of around 7 months ahead of onset, with approximately 70% sensitivity and roughly 75% specificity. To identify distinguishing TCR V-J signatures, a discovery cohort of some 99 patients was used, comprising 40 to 45 with Graves' ophthalmopathy and some 57 with stable Graves' hyperthyroidism. An independent validation cohort of around 19 hyperthyroidism patients and about 16 patients who later progressed to ophthalmopathy tested prospective prediction of ophthalmopathy. The 75 to 100 discovery patients were randomly divided into training and test sets at a 7:3 ratio. In addition, the study compared T-cell repertoires in thyroid tissue and in blood from five or six Graves' hyperthyroidism patients. Once sampling was done, hyperthyroidism patients were given methimazole at a starting dose of 30 mg daily, whereas ophthalmopathy patients were given high-dose intravenous methylprednisolone. A second multiplex PCR round built the libraries, followed by size selection and purification. Sequencing of the libraries was done on an Illumina HiSeq2000 using paired-end 100 bp reads. Raw data were processed with SOAPnuke, discarding reads with adapters, uncalled bases, mean Phred below 15, or no exact constant-primer or identifier match. High-quality paired reads were merged with COPE v1.2.5, and unique nucleotide sequences were defined as clonotypes. Clonotypes were aligned to IMGT TRBV, TRBD and TRBJ reference segments using MiTCR v1.1. Analysis was restricted to V-J combinations with a frequency above 0.0001, which covered over 98% of repertoires. The TCS score was defined as the ratio of F50 (clonal expansion) to E x V (chaos), calculated using BLOSUM62-based TCRdist between CDR3 peptides within each V-J. Welch's t-statistics and random forest reduced just over 500 V-J features to under 15, which were used in a naive Bayes classifier (R e1071). Sample size was not statistically predetermined, and blinding of investigators to group allocation was not performed. The paper describes TCR Vbeta CDR3 sequencing of around 140 peripheral blood samples, made up of about 40 ophthalmopathy patients, approximately 76 hyperthyroidism patients and roughly 17 progressor patients.

The origin of this receptor is a man aged 25 to 40 with Graves disease. Donor details come from another sample of the same person, matched by shared clones. The chain was built from TRBV15 and TRBJ2-5; 7 junctional bases match TRBD2. The sample here was peripheral blood mononuclear cells (PBMCs), taken at new diagnosis, from a patient treated with antithyroid drugs. The CDR3 in this case is CATSRQPGLINF. The sequence in DNA is TGTGCCACCAGCAGACAACCGGGACTAATCAACTTC.